This is a list of T cell receptor beta chains from one sample in a study of blood T cell repertoires in COVID-19. The data were produced by immunoSEQ multiplex PCR, yet TCRdb's version contains in-frame clones alone and is incomplete. The sample shows 250,000 to 350,000 clones, roughly 87% of them seen only once. Material for sequencing was peripheral blood. These receptors all stem from a man aged 18 to 30 with active or convalescent COVID-19. The CDR3 runs from the conserved cysteine through the conserved F or W. The D gene is left open where the match is weak. The size entry is marked missing in some rows and otherwise reads once, few, many or a size class.

-	once	TRBV19	TRBJ2-5	CASSMTSLETQYF	TGTGCCAGTAGTATGACTAGTCTGGAGACCCAGTACTTC
-	-	TRBV7-9	TRBJ2-1	CATATGIQHEQFF	TGTGCCACCGCTACAGGGATTCAGCATGAGCAGTTCTTC
-	-	TRBV27	TRBJ2-1	CASSLWGDEQFF	TGTGCCAGCAGTTTGTGGGGGGATGAGCAGTTCTTC
-	few	TRBV7-2	TRBJ1-6	CASSSGTSNSPLHF	TGTGCCAGCAGCTCCGGGACAAGTAATTCACCCCTCCACTTT
-	-	TRBV27	TRBJ1-1	CASSFFGPGTEAFF	TGTGCCAGCAGTTTTTTCGGTCCGGGCACTGAAGCTTTCTTT
-	-	TRBV27	TRBJ2-1	CASSDIPDEQFF	TGTGCCAGCAGTGATATACCAGATGAGCAGTTCTTC
-	-	TRBV11-2	TRBJ1-5	CASSSSLNQPQHF	TGTGCCAGCAGCTCCTCCCTTAATCAGCCCCAGCATTTT
-	-	TRBV7-3	TRBJ1-1	CASSLRQVSGAFF	TGTGCCAGCAGCTTGAGACAGGTCAGTGGCGCTTTCTTT
-	few	TRBV28	TRBJ1-2	CASSLFDRVAYGYTF	TGTGCCAGCAGTTTATTCGATCGGGTCGCTTATGGCTACACCTTC
-	-	TRBV6-5	TRBJ2-2	CASSYEFNVLTGELFF	TGTGCCAGCAGTTACGAGTTCAACGTACTCACCGGGGAGCTGTTTTTT
TRBD1	-	TRBV7-9	TRBJ1-1	CASSRQGNTEAFF	TGTGCCAGCAGCAGACAGGGGAACACTGAAGCTTTCTTT
-	-	TRBV12-3/TRBV12-4	TRBJ1-5	CASSFRSNQPQHF	TGTGCCAGCAGTTTTCGTAGCAATCAGCCCCAGCATTTT
TRBD1	-	TRBV15	TRBJ2-7	CATIRGPTGDEQYF	TGTGCCACCATTAGAGGGCCAACAGGGGACGAGCAGTACTTC
-	-	TRBV5-1	TRBJ2-6	CASSLTGQGSGANVLTF	TGCGCCAGCAGCTTGACAGGGCAGGGCTCTGGGGCCAACGTCCTGACTTTC
-	-	TRBV7-6	TRBJ2-3	CASSWGQGTSDTQYF	TGTGCCAGCAGCTGGGGGCAGGGGACGTCAGATACGCAGTATTTT
-	-	TRBV27	TRBJ1-5	CASSPLYSNQPQHF	TGTGCCAGCAGTCCGTTGTATAGCAATCAGCCCCAGCATTTT
TRBD1	-	TRBV15	TRBJ2-2	CATSRLNTGGANTGELFF	TGTGCCACCAGCAGACTCAACACAGGGGGCGCGAACACCGGGGAGCTGTTTTTT
-	once	TRBV20-1	TRBJ1-4	CSASQSSTNEKLFF	TGCAGTGCTAGTCAGTCATCGACTAATGAAAAACTGTTTTTT
TRBD1	-	TRBV6-2/TRBV6-3	TRBJ2-7	CASSYFVTGGRGEQYF	TGTGCCAGCAGTTACTTCGTGACAGGGGGAAGGGGCGAGCAGTACTTC
-	-	TRBV27	TRBJ1-2	CASGGAGGYTF	TGTGCCAGTGGGGGAGCGGGTGGCTACACCTTC
-	-	TRBV2	TRBJ2-3	CASIASGTDTQYF	TGTGCCAGCATCGCTAGCGGCACAGATACGCAGTATTTT
TRBD1	-	TRBV27	TRBJ1-1	CASSASGQGSTEAFF	TGTGCCAGCAGCGCATCCGGACAGGGGAGCACTGAAGCTTTCTTT
TRBD1	-	TRBV29-1	TRBJ2-6	CSVEAGGTSGANVLTF	TGCAGCGTTGAGGCAGGGGGCACCTCTGGGGCCAACGTCCTGACTTTC
TRBD2	-	TRBV9	TRBJ2-1	CASSAERGSYNEQFF	TGTGCCAGCAGCGCGGAGCGGGGATCCTACAATGAGCAGTTCTTC
TRBD1	-	TRBV4-3	TRBJ2-2	CASSPATTGTTGELFF	TGCGCCAGCAGCCCCGCCACGACAGGGACCACCGGGGAGCTGTTTTTT
-	-	TRBV6-5	TRBJ2-6	CALQDRPSGANVLTF	TGTGCCTTGCAGGACAGACCATCTGGGGCCAACGTCCTGACTTTC
TRBD1	-	TRBV19	TRBJ1-6	CASSTRQGDSPLHF	TGTGCCAGTAGTACGAGACAGGGTGACTCACCCCTCCACTTT
TRBD1	-	TRBV7-3	TRBJ1-2	CASSSRGEGAYGYTF	TGTGCCAGCAGCTCCCGGGGAGAGGGGGCCTATGGCTACACCTTC
-	-	TRBV24-1	TRBJ2-3	CATSVRGGGITDTQYF	TGTGCCACCAGTGTCCGGGGAGGCGGAATCACAGATACGCAGTATTTT
-	-	TRBV18	TRBJ2-1	CASSPGGHEQFF	TGTGCCAGCTCACCCGGGGGGCATGAGCAGTTCTTC
-	-	TRBV27	TRBJ1-6	CASTHRSSYNSPLHF	TGTGCCAGCACCCACAGAAGCTCCTATAATTCACCCCTCCACTTT
-	-	TRBV7-9	TRBJ2-3	CASSLRSGTDTQYF	TGTGCCAGCAGCTTACGGTCCGGCACAGATACGCAGTATTTT
TRBD2	-	TRBV5-4	TRBJ2-7	CASSLVGGGRHEQYF	TGTGCCAGCAGCTTGGTTGGGGGAGGGCGCCACGAGCAGTACTTC
-	-	TRBV9	TRBJ2-7	CASSVGAGKYEQYF	TGTGCCAGCAGCGTAGGGGCAGGGAAATACGAGCAGTACTTC
TRBD1	once	TRBV28	TRBJ2-2	CASTTTGKDTGELFF	TGTGCCAGCACTACGACAGGGAAGGACACCGGGGAGCTGTTTTTT
TRBD1	-	TRBV6-5	TRBJ1-5	CASSYSGTAINQPQHF	TGTGCCAGCAGTTACTCCGGGACAGCGATTAATCAGCCCCAGCATTTT
-	once	TRBV4-1	TRBJ2-5	CASSRQGFRETQYF	TGCGCCAGCAGTCGTCAGGGGTTCCGAGAGACCCAGTACTTC
TRBD2	-	TRBV27	TRBJ2-3	CASSVRDYLGGTDTQYF	TGTGCCAGCAGTGTCCGGGACTACTTAGGAGGCACAGATACGCAGTATTTT
TRBD1	-	TRBV11-3	TRBJ2-7	CASSFNRDRAYLVRSYEQYF	TGTGCCAGCAGTTTCAACCGGGACAGGGCCTACTTGGTTCGCTCCTACGAGCAGTACTTC
-	-	TRBV7-2	TRBJ2-1	CASTPGGKSSYNEQFF	TGTGCCAGCACCCCTGGCGGGAAGAGCTCCTACAATGAGCAGTTCTTC
-	-	TRBV19	TRBJ1-3	CASSISGMGSGNTIYF	TGTGCCAGTAGTATAAGCGGTATGGGCTCTGGAAACACCATATATTTT
-	-	TRBV5-6	TRBJ2-5	CASSPLGRSGETQYF	TGTGCCAGCAGCCCGCTAGGCCGCTCGGGAGAGACCCAGTACTTC
-	-	TRBV7-9	TRBJ2-1	CASSLQADEQFF	TGTGCCAGCAGCTTACAAGCGGATGAGCAGTTCTTC
-	-	TRBV10-3	TRBJ2-7	CAISESGGEQYF	TGTGCCATCAGTGAGTCAGGGGGCGAGCAGTACTTC
-	-	TRBV5-6	TRBJ2-5	CASSFSQETQYF	TGTGCCAGCAGCTTCAGTCAAGAGACCCAGTACTTC
-	-	TRBV6-2/TRBV6-3	TRBJ2-4	CASSITLDCCGIQYF	TGTGCCAGCAGTATTACTCTGGACTGTTGTGGCATTCAGTACTTC
TRBD2	-	TRBV5-6	TRBJ2-7	CASSLGLAEAYEQYF	TGTGCCAGCAGCTTGGGGCTAGCGGAGGCCTACGAGCAGTACTTC
-	few	TRBV2	TRBJ1-2	CASSDRPSLRVYGYTF	TGTGCCAGCAGTGACAGACCTTCACTCCGGGTATATGGCTACACCTTC
-	-	TRBV19	TRBJ2-5	CASSATPGSWETQYF	TGTGCCAGTAGTGCTACTCCGGGAAGCTGGGAGACCCAGTACTTC
-	few	TRBV19	TRBJ1-4	CASSIVFLGEKLFF	TGTGCCAGTAGTATAGTTTTCCTTGGCGAAAAACTGTTTTTT